A selection of T cell receptor beta chains follows, all from one sample in a study of T-cell reconstitution after alpha-beta-depleted transplantation in children. MiXCR, applied by TCRdb to the PCR reads, yields one record per CDR3 protein. The repertoire holds roughly 420,000 distinct CDR3 sequences, under 20% seen once, with over 25% in the top ten. The sequencing used PBMCs, mostly from graft donor cells, collected 360 days after TCRalphabeta/CD19-depleted stem cell transplant. These receptors came from a boy in the first two years of life who had a stem cell transplant for Wiskott-Aldrich syndrome, so the T cells may come from the graft donor. CDR3s include the opening cysteine and the closing phenylalanine or tryptophan. Fields, in order: V gene, clone size, J gene, CDR3 protein. Rows may omit the clone size; those that give it use once, few, many or a size class.

V: TRBV7-6
size: NA
J: TRBJ2-2
CDR3: CASSLAGGSPGELFF

V: TRBV12-3/TRBV12-4
size: NA
J: TRBJ1-2
CDR3: CASSLTGNGYTF

V: TRBV13
size: few
J: TRBJ2-4
CDR3: CASSLTGGLLAKNIQYF

V: TRBV28
size: few
J: TRBJ2-1
CDR3: CASSNRKRGGSYNEQFF

V: TRBV10-3
size: NA
J: TRBJ2-1
CDR3: CAISESGWSSYNEQFF

V: TRBV10-3
size: few
J: TRBJ1-2
CDR3: CAISELRDRGAYYGYTF

V: TRBV12-3/TRBV12-4
size: NA
J: TRBJ2-1
CDR3: CACSLMGPPHPFFNEQFF

V: TRBV12-3/TRBV12-4
size: many
J: TRBJ1-2
CDR3: CASSLGLYGYTF

V: TRBV10-1
size: NA
J: TRBJ2-1
CDR3: CASSAAVSYNEQFF

V: TRBV6-5
size: NA
J: TRBJ2-5
CDR3: CASSYSWGLQETQYF

V: TRBV11-1
size: NA
J: TRBJ2-1
CDR3: CASSYPGLAGVGQFF

V: TRBV11-2
size: NA
J: TRBJ2-5
CDR3: CASSLGQTIQETQYF